The present TCR beta chain was sequenced within a study of blood T cell repertoires in COVID-19. Study at large: Acute-phase and convalescent COVID-19 samples originated in the United States, Italy and Spain. PBMCs, B-cell-depleted T cells, or T cells were the source of the cDNA or gDNA that made up the material.

Per the authors' pipeline: Amplification of reference gene primers provided the estimated nucleated cell counts. Method: immunoSEQ multiplex PCR; TCRdb's copy keeps in-frame clones and lacks some. V and J calls and clone size follow that table, whereas D and trimming were derived from the DNA. The sample yields around 100,000 clones, roughly nine tenths seen once. The sequence was obtained from a woman aged 80 or older in a cohort sampled during active COVID-19. The sample consisted of peripheral blood.

CDR3 DNA sequence: TGTGCCAGTAGTCCCCTAACGGGGGTGGCTTTCTTT. Encoded protein: CASSPLTGVAFF. V gene TRBV19 combines with J gene TRBJ1-1, with D perhaps matching TRBD1 (5 bases). CDR3 length: 12 residues. Germline CDR1 is LNHDA and CDR2 is SQIVND (reference sequence). V shed 5 bases and J shed 11 bases, with 15 bases lying between them.